This is a list of T cell receptor beta chains from one sample in a study of T cell responses to AZD1222 COVID-19 vaccine. Generated by immunoSEQ multiplex PCR, the TCRdb table keeps only in-frame clones and is missing some. The sample records 130,000 or so clones, more than 80% being singletons. This material consisted of peripheral blood, taken on day 0 of AZD1222 vaccination. Source of these receptors: an adult in good health. Each CDR3 is given with its conserved first and last residue.

j_call v_call cdr3_aa
TRBJ1-2 TRBV3-1/TRBV3-2 CASSQRQAGGYGYTF
TRBJ1-3 TRBV3-1/TRBV3-2 CASSQDISIGNTIYF
TRBJ1-5 TRBV5-1 CASSLDWTDQPQHF
TRBJ1-5 TRBV28 CASSLLELPQHF
TRBJ2-4 TRBV12-3/TRBV12-4 CASRTGAKNIQYF
TRBJ1-2 TRBV29-1 CSVAGVPHGYTF
TRBJ2-5 TRBV19 CASSISPVQETQYF
TRBJ2-7 TRBV6-2/TRBV6-3 CASSYLQGARPYEQYF
TRBJ2-5 TRBV9 CASSVGGVGETQYF
TRBJ1-1 TRBV7-6 CASSLGGGTEAFF
TRBJ1-6 TRBV27 CASSFLGSPLHF
TRBJ2-3 TRBV7-3 CASSLWAERTDTQYF
TRBJ2-7 TRBV2 CASRPGLAFYEQYF
TRBJ2-7 TRBV30 CAWSTGGYEQYF
TRBJ1-1 TRBV7-9 CASSLPKRGVNTEAFF
TRBJ1-2 TRBV7-9 CASRPSMGQGYGYTF
TRBJ2-7 TRBV12-5 CASGSSDRLGEQYF
TRBJ1-1 TRBV7-3 CASSPTGGEVTEAFF
TRBJ1-1 TRBV7-3 CASSVAGRNTEAFF
TRBJ1-2 TRBV6-5 CASRSPTDLGGYTF
TRBJ1-6 TRBV2 CASRPGVRYNSPLHF
TRBJ2-1 TRBV5-1 CASSPQTSGSHNEQFF
TRBJ1-5 TRBV6-1 CASSGQGPTYSNQPQHF
TRBJ1-1 TRBV19 CASGGGPEAFF
TRBJ1-5 TRBV6-5 CASSKVRTDNQPQHF
TRBJ1-1 TRBV6-5 CASSYGGMNTEAFF
TRBJ1-3 TRBV5-1 CASSAGTGQISGNTIYF
TRBJ1-2 TRBV9 CASSVGTGGARGYTF
TRBJ1-3 TRBV28 CASSSIDTGVNTIYF
TRBJ1-2 TRBV19 CASSTTSDRGGYTF
TRBJ1-1 TRBV10-3 CAISESTGNAEAFF
TRBJ1-1 TRBV7-9 CASSLAGQGLAFF
TRBJ2-1 TRBV7-8 CASSLGGGSLYNEQFF
TRBJ1-6 TRBV6-5 CASSSTGAINSPLHF
TRBJ2-1 TRBV5-8 CASSSLLAGDWNEQFF
TRBJ1-5 TRBV30 CAWRRGENQPQHF
TRBJ1-6 TRBV3-1/TRBV3-2 CASSRTESSYNSPLHF
TRBJ1-5 TRBV19 CASSMRGPVYSNQPQHF
TRBJ1-4 TRBV27 CASSPRGRGYEKLFF
TRBJ1-1 TRBV11-2 CASSGRDRGEAFF
TRBJ1-3 TRBV2 CASNGQAGNTIYF
TRBJ2-1 TRBV13 CASSPGPVGGYNEQFF
TRBJ1-3 TRBV18 CASSPRRGTRAGNTIYF
TRBJ1-1 TRBV19 CASTGDAAHTEAFF
TRBJ2-3 TRBV2 CASSEVSDTQYF
TRBJ1-4 TRBV28 CASSLQGQGNEKLFF
TRBJ2-3 TRBV27 CASSISPGLVTDTQYF
TRBJ2-1 TRBV5-1 CASSWDTYNEQFF
TRBJ2-5 TRBV24-1 CATSDSGTAVAETQYF